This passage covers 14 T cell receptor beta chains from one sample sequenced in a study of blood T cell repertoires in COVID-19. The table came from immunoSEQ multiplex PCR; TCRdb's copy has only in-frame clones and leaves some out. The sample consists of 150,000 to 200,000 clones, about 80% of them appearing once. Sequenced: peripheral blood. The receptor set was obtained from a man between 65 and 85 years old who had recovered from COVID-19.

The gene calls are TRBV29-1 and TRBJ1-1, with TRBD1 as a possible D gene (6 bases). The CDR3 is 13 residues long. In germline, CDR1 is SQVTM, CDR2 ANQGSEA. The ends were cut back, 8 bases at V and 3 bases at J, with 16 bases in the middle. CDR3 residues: CSSTGIGDTEAFF. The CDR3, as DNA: TGCAGCTCGACAGGTATAGGGGACACTGAAGCTTTCTTT.

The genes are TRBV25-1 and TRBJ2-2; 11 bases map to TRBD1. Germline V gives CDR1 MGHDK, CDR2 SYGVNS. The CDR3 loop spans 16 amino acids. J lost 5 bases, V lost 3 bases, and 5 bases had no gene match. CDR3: CASSELGQGVTGELFF. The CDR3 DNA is TGTGCCAGCAGTGAGTTGGGACAGGGGGTGACCGGGGAGCTGTTTTTT.

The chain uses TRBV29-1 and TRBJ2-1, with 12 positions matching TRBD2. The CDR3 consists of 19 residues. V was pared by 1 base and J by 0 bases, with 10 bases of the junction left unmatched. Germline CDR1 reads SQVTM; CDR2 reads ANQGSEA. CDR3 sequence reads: CSVEGLAGEITDSYNEQFF. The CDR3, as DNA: TGCAGCGTTGAAGGACTAGCGGGAGAGATAACGGACTCCTACAATGAGCAGTTCTTC.

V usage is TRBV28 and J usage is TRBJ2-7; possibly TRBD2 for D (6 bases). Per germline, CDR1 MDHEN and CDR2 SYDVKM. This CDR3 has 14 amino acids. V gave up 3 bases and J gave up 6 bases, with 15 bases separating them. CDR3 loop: CASSFGGALIEQYF. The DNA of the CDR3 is TGTGCCAGCAGTTTTGGAGGGGCTCTAATCGAGCAGTACTTC.

CDR3 loop: CASSPQGNEQYF. DNA of the CDR3: TGTGCCAGCAGCCCTCAGGGTAACGAGCAGTACTTC. This chain links TRBV12-3 or TRBV12-4 with TRBJ2-7; D might be TRBD1 (5 bases). V lost 6 bases, J lost 5 bases, and 11 bases lay in between. The CDR3 runs to 12 residues.

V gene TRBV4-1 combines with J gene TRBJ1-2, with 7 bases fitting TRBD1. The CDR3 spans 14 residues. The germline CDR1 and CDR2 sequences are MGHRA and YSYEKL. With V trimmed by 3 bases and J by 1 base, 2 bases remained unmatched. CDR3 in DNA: TGCGCCAGCAGCCAGACAGGGATTAACTATGGCTACACCTTC. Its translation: CASSQTGINYGYTF.

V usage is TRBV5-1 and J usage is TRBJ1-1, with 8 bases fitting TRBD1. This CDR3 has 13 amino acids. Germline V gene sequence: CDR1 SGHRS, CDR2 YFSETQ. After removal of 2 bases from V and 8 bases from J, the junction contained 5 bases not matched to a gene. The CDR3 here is CASSFRDRQEAFF. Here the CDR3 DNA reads TGCGCCAGCAGCTTCCGGGACAGGCAAGAAGCTTTCTTT. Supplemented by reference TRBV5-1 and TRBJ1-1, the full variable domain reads KAGVTQTPRYLIKTRGQQVTLSCSPISGHRSVSWYQQTPGQGLQFLFEYFSETQRNKGNFPGRFSGRQFSNSRSEMNVSTLELGDSALYLCASSFRDRQEAFFGQGTRLTVV.

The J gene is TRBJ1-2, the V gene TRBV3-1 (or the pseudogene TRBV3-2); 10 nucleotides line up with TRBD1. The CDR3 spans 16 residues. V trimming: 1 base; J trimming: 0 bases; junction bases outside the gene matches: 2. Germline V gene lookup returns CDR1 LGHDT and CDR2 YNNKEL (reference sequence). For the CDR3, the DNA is TGTGCCAGCAGCCAAGGACAGGGGGCGACTAACTATGGCTACACCTTC. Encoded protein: CASSQGQGATNYGYTF.

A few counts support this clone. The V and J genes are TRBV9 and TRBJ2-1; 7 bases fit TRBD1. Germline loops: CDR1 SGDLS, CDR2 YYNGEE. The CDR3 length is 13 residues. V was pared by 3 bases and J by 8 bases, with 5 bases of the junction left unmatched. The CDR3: CASSAQGGHEQFF. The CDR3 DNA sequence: TGTGCCAGCAGCGCCCAAGGGGGCCATGAGCAGTTCTTC.

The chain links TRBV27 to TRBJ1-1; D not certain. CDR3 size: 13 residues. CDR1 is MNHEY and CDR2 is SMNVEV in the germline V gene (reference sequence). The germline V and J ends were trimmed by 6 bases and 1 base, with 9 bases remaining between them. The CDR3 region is CASRSPTNTEAFF. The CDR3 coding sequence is TGTGCCAGCAGAAGCCCAACGAACACTGAAGCTTTCTTT.

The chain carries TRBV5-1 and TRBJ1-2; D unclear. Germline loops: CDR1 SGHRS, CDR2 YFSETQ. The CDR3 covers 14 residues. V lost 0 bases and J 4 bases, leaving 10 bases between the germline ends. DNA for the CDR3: TGCGCCAGCAGCTTGGAGACCTCGGGCTATGGCTACACCTTC. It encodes CASSLETSGYGYTF.

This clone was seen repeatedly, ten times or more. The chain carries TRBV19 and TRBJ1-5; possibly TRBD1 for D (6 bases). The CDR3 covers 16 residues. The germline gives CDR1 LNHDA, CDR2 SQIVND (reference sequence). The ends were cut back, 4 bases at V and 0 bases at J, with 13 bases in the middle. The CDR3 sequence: CASSTGTGSSNQPQHF. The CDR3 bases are TGTGCCAGTAGTACCGGCACAGGGAGTAGCAATCAGCCCCAGCATTTT.

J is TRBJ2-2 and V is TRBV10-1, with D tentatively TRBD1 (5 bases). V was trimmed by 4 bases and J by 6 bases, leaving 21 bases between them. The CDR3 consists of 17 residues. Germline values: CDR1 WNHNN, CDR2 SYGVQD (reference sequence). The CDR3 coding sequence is TGCGCCAGCAGTGGGTCGACCCCTCAGGGTGCCTCCGGGGAGCTGTTTTTT. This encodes CASSGSTPQGASGELFF.

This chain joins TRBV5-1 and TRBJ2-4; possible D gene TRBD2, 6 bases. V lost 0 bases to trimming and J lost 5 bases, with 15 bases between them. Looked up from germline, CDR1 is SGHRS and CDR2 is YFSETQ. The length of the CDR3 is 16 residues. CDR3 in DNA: TGCGCCAGCAGCTTGGAGGGACTCGGCGTCGAAAACATTCAGTACTTC. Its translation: CASSLEGLGVENIQYF.